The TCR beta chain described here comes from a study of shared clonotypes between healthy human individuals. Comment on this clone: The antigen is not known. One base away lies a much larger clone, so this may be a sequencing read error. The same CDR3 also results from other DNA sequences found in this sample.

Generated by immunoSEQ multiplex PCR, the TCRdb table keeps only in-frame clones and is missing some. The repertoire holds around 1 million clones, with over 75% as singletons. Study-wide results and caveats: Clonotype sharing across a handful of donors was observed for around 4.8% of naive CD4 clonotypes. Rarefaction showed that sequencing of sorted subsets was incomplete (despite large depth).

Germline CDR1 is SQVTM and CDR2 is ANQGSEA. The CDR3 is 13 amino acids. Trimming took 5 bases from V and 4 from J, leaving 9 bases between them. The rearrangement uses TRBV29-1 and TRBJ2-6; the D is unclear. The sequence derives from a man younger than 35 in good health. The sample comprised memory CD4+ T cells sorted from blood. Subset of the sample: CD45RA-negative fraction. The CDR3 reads CSVLSSGANVLTF. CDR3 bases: TGCAGCGTTCTGTCCTCCGGGGCCAACGTCCTGACTTTC.